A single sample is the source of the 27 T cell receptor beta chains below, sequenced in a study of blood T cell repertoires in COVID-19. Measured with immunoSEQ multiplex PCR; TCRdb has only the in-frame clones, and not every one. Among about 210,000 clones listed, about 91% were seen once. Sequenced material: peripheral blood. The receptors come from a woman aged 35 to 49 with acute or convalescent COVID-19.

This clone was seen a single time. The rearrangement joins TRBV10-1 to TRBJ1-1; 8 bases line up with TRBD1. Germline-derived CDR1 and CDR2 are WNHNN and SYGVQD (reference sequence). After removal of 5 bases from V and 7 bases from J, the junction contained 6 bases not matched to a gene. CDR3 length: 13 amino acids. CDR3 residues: CASSYGTGYEAFF. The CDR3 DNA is TGCGCCAGCAGTTATGGGACAGGCTATGAAGCTTTCTTT.

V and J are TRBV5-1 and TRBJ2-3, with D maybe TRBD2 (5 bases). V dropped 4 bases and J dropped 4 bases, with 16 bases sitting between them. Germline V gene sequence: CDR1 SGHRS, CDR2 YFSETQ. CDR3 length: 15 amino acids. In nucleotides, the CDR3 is TGCGCCAGCAGCCACGACGGGGTTCGGGCAGATACGCAGTATTTT. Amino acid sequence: CASSHDGVRADTQYF.

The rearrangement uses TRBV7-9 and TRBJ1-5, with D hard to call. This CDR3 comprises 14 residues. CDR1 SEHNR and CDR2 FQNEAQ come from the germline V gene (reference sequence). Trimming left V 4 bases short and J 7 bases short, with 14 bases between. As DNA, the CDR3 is TGTGCCAGCAGCTCGACGGGATTCGCGCAGCCCCAGCATTTT. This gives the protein CASSSTGFAQPQHF.

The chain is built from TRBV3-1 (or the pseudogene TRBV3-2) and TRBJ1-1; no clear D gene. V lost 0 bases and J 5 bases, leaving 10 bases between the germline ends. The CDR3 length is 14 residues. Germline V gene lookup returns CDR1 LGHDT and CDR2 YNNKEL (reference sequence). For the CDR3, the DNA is TGTGCCAGCAGCCAAGAGGCTTGGGAGACTGAAGCTTTCTTT. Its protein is CASSQEAWETEAFF.

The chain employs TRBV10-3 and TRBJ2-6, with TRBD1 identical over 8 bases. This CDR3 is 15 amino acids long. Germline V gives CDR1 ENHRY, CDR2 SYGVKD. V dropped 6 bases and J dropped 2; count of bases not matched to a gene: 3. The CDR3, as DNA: TGTGCCATCAGCGAGGACAGGGCTGGGGCCAACGTCCTGACTTTC. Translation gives CAISEDRAGANVLTF.

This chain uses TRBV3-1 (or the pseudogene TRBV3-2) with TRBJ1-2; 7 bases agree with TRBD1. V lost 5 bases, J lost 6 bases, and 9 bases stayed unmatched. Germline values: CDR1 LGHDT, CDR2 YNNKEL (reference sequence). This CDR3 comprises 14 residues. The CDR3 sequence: CASSKTGTADGYTF. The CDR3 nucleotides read TGTGCCAGCAGCAAAACCGGGACAGCGGATGGCTACACCTTC.

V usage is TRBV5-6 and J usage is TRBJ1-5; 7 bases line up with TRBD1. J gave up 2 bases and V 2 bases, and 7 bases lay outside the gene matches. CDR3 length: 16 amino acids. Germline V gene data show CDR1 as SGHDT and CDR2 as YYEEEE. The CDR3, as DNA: TGTGCCAGCAGCTTCCAGGGGGATCGGGGCAATCAGCCCCAGCATTTT. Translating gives CASSFQGDRGNQPQHF.

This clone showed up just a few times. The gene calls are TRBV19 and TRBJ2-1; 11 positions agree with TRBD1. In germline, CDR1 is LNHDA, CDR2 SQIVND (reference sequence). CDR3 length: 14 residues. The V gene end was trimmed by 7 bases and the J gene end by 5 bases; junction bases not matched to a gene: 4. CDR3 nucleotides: TGTGCCAGTAATCGGGGACAGGGGGACAATGAGCAGTTCTTC. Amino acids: CASNRGQGDNEQFF. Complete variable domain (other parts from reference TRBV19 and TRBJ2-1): DGGITQSPKYLFRKEGQNVTLSCEQNLNHDAMYWYRQDPGQGLRLIYYSQIVNDFQKGDIAEGYSVSREKKESFPLTVTSAQKNPTAFYLCASNRGQGDNEQFFGPGTRLTVL.

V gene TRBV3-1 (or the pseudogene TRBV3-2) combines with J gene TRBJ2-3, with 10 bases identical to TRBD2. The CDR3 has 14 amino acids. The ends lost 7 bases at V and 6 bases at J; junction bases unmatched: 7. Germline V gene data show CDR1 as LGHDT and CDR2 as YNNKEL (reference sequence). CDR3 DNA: TGTGCCAGCAAACAGAGCGGGGGGGCGGATACGCAGTATTTT. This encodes CASKQSGGADTQYF.

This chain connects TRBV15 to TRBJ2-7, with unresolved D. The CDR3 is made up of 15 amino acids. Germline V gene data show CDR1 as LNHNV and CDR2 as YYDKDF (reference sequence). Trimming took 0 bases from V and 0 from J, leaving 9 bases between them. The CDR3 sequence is CATSRDPHGSYEQYV. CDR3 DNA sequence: TGTGCCACCAGCAGAGACCCCCACGGCTCCTACGAGCAGTACGTC.

CDR3 nucleotides: TGTGCCAGCAGCTCGGGGGGGCAGCGAAACATTCAGTACTTC. Translated: CASSSGGQRNIQYF. The chain couples TRBV11-2 to TRBJ2-4; TRBD2 matches 8 bases. CDR3 length equals 14 residues. The germline CDR1 and CDR2 sequences are SGHAT and FQNNGV. V shed 4 bases and J 6 bases; nucleotides not matched to a gene: 5.

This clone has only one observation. The CDR3 reads CASSFIPPSSYNEQFF. CDR3 coding DNA: TGTGCCAGCAGCTTTATACCCCCGAGCTCCTACAATGAGCAGTTCTTC. The chain links TRBV11-1 to TRBJ2-1; D is unresolved. The CDR3 has 16 residues. Trimming removed 3 bases from V and 0 bases from J, with 12 bases in between. Germline values: CDR1 SGHAT, CDR2 FQDESV (reference sequence).

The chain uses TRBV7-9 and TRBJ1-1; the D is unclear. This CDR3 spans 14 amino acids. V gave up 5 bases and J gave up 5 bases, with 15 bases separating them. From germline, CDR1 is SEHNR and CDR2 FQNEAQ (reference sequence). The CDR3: CASSLHGGRTEAFF. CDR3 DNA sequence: TGTGCCAGCAGCCTCCATGGAGGGAGAACTGAAGCTTTCTTT.

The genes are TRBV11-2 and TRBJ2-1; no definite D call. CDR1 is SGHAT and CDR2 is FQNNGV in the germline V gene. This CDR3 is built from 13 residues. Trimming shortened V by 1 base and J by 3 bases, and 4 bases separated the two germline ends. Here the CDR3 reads CASSLASYNEQFF. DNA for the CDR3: TGTGCCAGCAGCTTAGCGAGCTACAATGAGCAGTTCTTC.

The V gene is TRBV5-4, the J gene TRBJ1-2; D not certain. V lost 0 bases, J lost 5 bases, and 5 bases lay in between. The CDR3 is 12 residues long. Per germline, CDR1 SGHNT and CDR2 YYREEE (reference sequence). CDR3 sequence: CASSLARYGYTF. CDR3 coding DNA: TGTGCCAGCAGCTTGGCGCGATATGGCTACACCTTC.

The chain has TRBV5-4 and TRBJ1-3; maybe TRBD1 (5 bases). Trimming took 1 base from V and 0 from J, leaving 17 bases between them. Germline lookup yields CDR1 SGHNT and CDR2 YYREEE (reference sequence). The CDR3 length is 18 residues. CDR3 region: CASSLPSKDSSSGNTIYF. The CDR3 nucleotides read TGTGCCAGCAGCTTGCCATCAAAAGACAGTAGCTCTGGAAACACCATATATTTT.

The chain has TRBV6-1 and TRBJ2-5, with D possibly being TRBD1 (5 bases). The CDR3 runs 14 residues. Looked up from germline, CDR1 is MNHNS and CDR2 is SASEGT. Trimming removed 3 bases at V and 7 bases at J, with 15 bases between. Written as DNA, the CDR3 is TGTGCCAGCAGTGACTGGACGGCTACAGGGACCCAGTACTTC. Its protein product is CASSDWTATGTQYF.

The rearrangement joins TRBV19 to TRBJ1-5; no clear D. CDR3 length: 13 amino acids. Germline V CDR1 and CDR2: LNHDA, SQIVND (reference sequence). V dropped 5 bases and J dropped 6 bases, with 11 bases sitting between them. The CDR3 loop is CASSERGAQPQHF. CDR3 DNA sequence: TGTGCCAGTAGTGAACGGGGAGCTCAGCCCCAGCATTTT.

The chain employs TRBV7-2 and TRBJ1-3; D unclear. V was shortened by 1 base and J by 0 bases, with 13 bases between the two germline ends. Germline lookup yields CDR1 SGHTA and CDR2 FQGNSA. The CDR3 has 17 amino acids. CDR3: CASSLVAGPSSGNTIYF. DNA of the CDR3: TGTGCCAGCAGCTTAGTTGCAGGTCCGAGCTCTGGAAACACCATATATTTT.

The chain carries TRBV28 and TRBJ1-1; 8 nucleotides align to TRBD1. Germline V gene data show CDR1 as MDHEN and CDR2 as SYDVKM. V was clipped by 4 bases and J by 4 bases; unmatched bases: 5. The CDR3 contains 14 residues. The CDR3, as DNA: TGTGCCAGCAGTTCAGGACAGGGCGTCACTGAAGCTTTCTTT. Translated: CASSSGQGVTEAFF.

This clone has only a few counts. The CDR3 sequence: CASSHLASPLHF. CDR3 DNA sequence: TGTGCCAGCAGCCACCTGGCCTCACCCCTCCACTTT. The chain joins TRBV3-1 (or the pseudogene TRBV3-2) to TRBJ1-6; D ambiguous. There are 12 residues in the CDR3. The germline V and J ends were trimmed by 3 bases and 10 bases, with 7 bases remaining between them. Germline values: CDR1 LGHDT, CDR2 YNNKEL (reference sequence).

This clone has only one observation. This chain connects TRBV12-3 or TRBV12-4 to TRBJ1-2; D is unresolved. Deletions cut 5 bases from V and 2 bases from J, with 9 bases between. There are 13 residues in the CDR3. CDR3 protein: CASSGSLNYGYTF. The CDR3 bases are TGTGCCAGCAGTGGGAGCTTAAACTATGGCTACACCTTC.

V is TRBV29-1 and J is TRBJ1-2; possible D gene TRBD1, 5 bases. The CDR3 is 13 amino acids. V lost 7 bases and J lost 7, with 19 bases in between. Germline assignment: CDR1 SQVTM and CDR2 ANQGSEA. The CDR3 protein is CSGAGNGGAGYTF. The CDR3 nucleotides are TGCAGCGGGGCAGGGAATGGCGGCGCTGGCTACACCTTC.

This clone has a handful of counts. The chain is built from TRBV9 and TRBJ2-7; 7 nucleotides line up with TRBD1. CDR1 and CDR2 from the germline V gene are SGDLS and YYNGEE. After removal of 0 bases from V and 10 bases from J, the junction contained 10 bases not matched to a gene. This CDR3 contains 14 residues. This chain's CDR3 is CASSVGDSPTPQYV. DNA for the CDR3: TGTGCCAGCAGCGTAGGGGACAGCCCGACCCCCCAGTACGTC.

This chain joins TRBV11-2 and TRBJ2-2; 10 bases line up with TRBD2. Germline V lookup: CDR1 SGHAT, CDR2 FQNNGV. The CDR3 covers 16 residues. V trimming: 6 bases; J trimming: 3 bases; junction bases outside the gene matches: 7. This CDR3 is CASRTTSGVHTGELFF. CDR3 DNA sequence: TGTGCCAGCAGGACTACTAGCGGGGTACACACCGGGGAGCTGTTTTTT.

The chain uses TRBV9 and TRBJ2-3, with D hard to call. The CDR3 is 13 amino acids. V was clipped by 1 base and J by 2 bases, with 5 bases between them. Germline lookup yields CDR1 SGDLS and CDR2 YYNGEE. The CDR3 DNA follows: TGTGCCAGCAGCGTATGGGCCACAGATACGCAGTATTTT. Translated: CASSVWATDTQYF.

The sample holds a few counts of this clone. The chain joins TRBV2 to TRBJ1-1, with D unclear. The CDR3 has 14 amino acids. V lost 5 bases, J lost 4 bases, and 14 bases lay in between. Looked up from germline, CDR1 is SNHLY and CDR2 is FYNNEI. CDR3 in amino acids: CASSQRESRTEAFF. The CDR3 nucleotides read TGTGCCAGCAGTCAGAGGGAATCCCGCACTGAAGCTTTCTTT.